Given below is one T cell receptor (beta chain) in context. A few counts support this clonotype. Its antigen remains unidentified. The record has no base qualities; no much larger clone is one base away. CDR1 SGHRS and CDR2 YFSETQ were looked up in the germline V gene. V and J are truncated by 4 bases and 8 bases respectively, leaving an intervening sequence of 12 bases. The CDR3 contains 13 residues, cysteine and phenylalanine counted. CDR3 DNA is the only sequence kept; it has 39 bases, read in frame from the first base. The meaning of the sample's time point label: patch test 3, about 24 weeks after DPC sensitization. The treatment or condition label for this specimen denotes: therapeutic diphenylcyclopropenone sensitization with weekly scalp DPC. At every patch-test visit, the blood draw took place before the patch test was put on. Patients were considered eligible if aged 18 to 70, diagnosed with alopecia and deemed suitable for DPC therapy, and patients were excluded if pregnant. Total RNA was isolated from unfractionated whole blood collected in Tempus Blood RNA tubes.

These data are taken from a study of human T cells and chemical hapten exposure (dated by TCRdb to the early 2020s). A note on the overall study: For sensitization, 2% DPC in acetone was applied to a 2 cm by 2 cm area of upper inner arm skin. Weekly therapeutic DPC doses were additionally applied to the scalp of patients throughout the roughly 22-week study period. Patch testing was done on the upper back using Finn chambers containing 0.01% DPC, and results were scored after 6 days according to International Contact Dermatitis Research Group standards. Alopecia areata with under or over 50% scalp involvement, alopecia totalis and alopecia universalis were represented in the patient cohort, which was mostly female. Libraries were combined into a pool for sequencing, and differences in TCR yield between samples came mainly from small differences in library volumes within the pool. Peripheral blood TCR repertoire changes were tracked in vivo in alopecia patients during primary and secondary sensitization to the hapten diphenylcyclopropenone (DPC). Blood samples were taken from patients before sensitization (week 0) and then at 2, 6 and about 24 weeks after DPC sensitization. For TCR sequencing, blood came from 25 to 30 alopecia patients at anywhere from one to four time points (pre-sensitization, 2, 6 and 24 weeks). Broader findings and caveats from the paper: Repeated subsampling changed both the strength of the expansion versus patch-test correlation and the threshold at which that correlation became significant. The number of TCRs above 1 in 1000 frequency did not change with DPC sensitization; there was no evidence of global repertoire structure alterations. The number of PT1 expanded TCRs positively correlated with patch test score, significant at thresholds 8, 16 and 32 but not 4. Because all patients had alopecia, a presumed autoimmune disease, the immune response of the patients might differ from that of healthy individuals. Compared with pre-sensitization or healthy control sets, expanded TCRs formed significantly more large CDR3 similarity clusters, which is consistent with antigen-driven responses.

The library came from RACE. TCRdb names NextSeq 500 as the instrument used. Library preparation attached unique molecular identifiers to individual cDNA molecules for quantitative, reproducible TCR counting. Both TCR alpha and TCR beta chains were sequenced from each blood RNA sample. The published analysis was carried out like this. The median number of TCRs per sample was roughly 98,000, ranging from about 23,224 to 690,600. V, J and CDR3 annotation of the TCR reads was carried out using the Decombinator software suite. To make PS versus PT1 abundance plots, every sample was subsampled to the same number of TCRs (28,000). TCRs were defined as expanded if absent before sensitization and observed at least eight times at the 2-week time point. TCRdb reworked the public reads: Q25 trimming with fastp, MiXCR clone assembly, productive beta chains retained. Under each unique CDR3 protein, matching rows form one entry showing the most common genes and DNA. The V and J calls and clone size come from TCRdb's table, not from the authors' own analysis. Recorded for this sample are about 71,000 distinct CDR3 sequences; around 10% of them occurred a single time. Approximately 1.5% of the sample is in the top ten clones.

This receptor was obtained from a woman aged 45 to 65 with alopecia areata. Some clones in this sample may be carry-over from other donors' samples. The rearranged chain carries TRBV5-1 and TRBJ1-4; matching of 5 bases hints at TRBD1 as the D gene. The material was whole blood, obtained in connection with sensitization to the hapten diphenylcyclopropenone (DPC). CDR3 sequence: CASSGDSREKLFF. The DNA reads as follows: TGCGCCAGCAGCGGAGACAGCCGAGAAAAACTGTTTTTT.